The clone carrying this T cell receptor (beta chain) was seen a few times. Its antigen is undetermined. These data originate in a study of cytomegalovirus exposure and HLA in healthy donors. Study findings and constraints: Based on reports, TCR beta sequences accurately predicted HLA-A and HLA-B alleles for most subjects. Later analysis demonstrated an association between a missense DCLRE1C variant and TCR beta V- and J-gene trimming.

PCR was performed using 60 Vbeta and 13 Jbeta primers. TCRdb keeps only in-frame clones here, not all; method: immunoSEQ multiplex PCR. Among approximately 240,000 clones listed, 82% were seen once. Germline CDR1 is MGHDK and CDR2 is SYGVNS. Losses at the gene ends were 8 bases for V and 7 bases for J; bases not matched to a gene: 7. CDR3 length: 12 residues. Sequencing input: PBMCs. This rearrangement joins TRBV25-1 to TRBJ1-1, with TRBD1 matching over 7 bases. This sequence was found in a woman aged 40-49 years in good health and CMV-seropositive. CDR3 sequence: CASQRQGVEAFF. The CDR3 coding sequence is TGTGCCAGCCAAAGACAGGGTGTTGAAGCTTTCTTT.